The rows below give T cell receptor beta chains drawn from one sample of a study of blood T cell repertoires in COVID-19. The repertoire was sequenced with immunoSEQ multiplex PCR; TCRdb's copy has only in-frame clones and lacks some. The sample includes 55,000 to 70,000 clones, about 88% of them seen just once. The sample taken for sequencing was peripheral blood. All receptors come from a woman aged 70-85 years with active COVID-19. Both conserved end residues are part of each CDR3. A D gene is named only where the DNA matches it firmly. Expanded clones get a size class; other rows say once, few or many, or leave the size out.

clone size,D gene,J gene,V gene,CDR3 DNA,CDR3 protein
-,-,TRBJ1-5,TRBV12-3/TRBV12-4,TGTGCCAGCAGTTCCGGTCAGCCCCAGCATTTT,CASSSGQPQHF
-,-,TRBJ1-6,TRBV7-2,TGTGCCAGCAGCTTTCGGGTGGCCTATAATTCACCCCTCCACTTT,CASSFRVAYNSPLHF
once,-,TRBJ1-5,TRBV5-6,TGTGCCAGCACTCTGAGGGGGTTGGGGTACAATCAGCCCCAGCATTTT,CASTLRGLGYNQPQHF
once,-,TRBJ2-1,TRBV10-1,TGCGCCAGCAGTGCCAGGGCCCGAGACGAGCAGTTCTTC,CASSARARDEQFF
-,-,TRBJ2-7,TRBV18,TGTGCCAGCTCACCTTACGAGGGTTCCATCTACGAGCAGTACTTC,CASSPYEGSIYEQYF
-,TRBD2,TRBJ2-7,TRBV28,TGTGCCAGCAGTTTATCGGGGCGGGAGATCTACGAGCAGTACTTC,CASSLSGREIYEQYF
-,TRBD1,TRBJ1-2,TRBV28,TGTGCCAGCAGTACCCGGACAGGGGAATTGGGCGGCTACACCTTC,CASSTRTGELGGYTF
-,-,TRBJ2-5,TRBV10-1,TGCGCCAGTAATTATAGTAGCGGTTCCTCTGGGGAGACCCAGTACTTC,CASNYSSGSSGETQYF
few,-,TRBJ1-1,TRBV6-1,TGTGCCAGCAGTGATAGGGGTTGGTCCCCTACATTTGAAGCTTTCTTT,CASSDRGWSPTFEAFF
once,TRBD1,TRBJ1-5,TRBV19,TGTGCCAGTAGTAGAACAGGGGGTCAGCCCCAGCATTTT,CASSRTGGQPQHF
-,TRBD2,TRBJ2-7,TRBV28,TGTGCCAGCAGTCCGACCGGGACTAGCGGATACGAGCAGTACTTC,CASSPTGTSGYEQYF
-,TRBD1,TRBJ2-7,TRBV28,TGTGCCAGCAGTTCAGAGCAGGGGGCTTATTACGAGCAGTACTTC,CASSSEQGAYYEQYF
-,TRBD1,TRBJ2-1,TRBV19,TGTGCCAGCCAATTACGCCAAGGGGGCTTTTCCTACAATGAGCAGTTCTTC,CASQLRQGGFSYNEQFF
-,-,TRBJ2-7,TRBV28,TGTGCCAGCAGTTTACTCGGGGGAATATCCCTCTTGGAGCAGTACTTC,CASSLLGGISLLEQYF
-,TRBD1,TRBJ1-2,TRBV2,TGTGCCAGCAGTGTAATGGAGACAGGGAACTATGGCTACACCTTC,CASSVMETGNYGYTF
-,TRBD2,TRBJ2-2,TRBV2,TGTGCCAGCAGCGTTACTAGCGGGAGTTTCACCGGGGAGCTGTTTTTT,CASSVTSGSFTGELFF
-,-,TRBJ1-2,TRBV7-9,TGTGCCAGCAGCTTGGACTTCGGCTATGGCTACACCTTC,CASSLDFGYGYTF
-,-,TRBJ1-2,TRBV9,TGTGCCAGCAGCGGAATCAAGGGGGACTATGGCTACACCTTC,CASSGIKGDYGYTF
-,TRBD2,TRBJ2-2,TRBV5-1,TGCGCCAGCAGCCCCGGGACTAGCGGGTCCGGGGAGCTGTTTTTT,CASSPGTSGSGELFF
-,TRBD1,TRBJ1-1,TRBV6-2/TRBV6-3,TGTGCCAGCAGTTACGAGCTACTCAGGGGGCTGAACACTGAAGCTTTCTTT,CASSYELLRGLNTEAFF
-,TRBD1,TRBJ2-5,TRBV28,TGTGCCAGCATCATCACAGGGGGAGGAGAGACCCAGTACTTC,CASIITGGGETQYF
-,-,TRBJ1-6,TRBV10-1,TGCGCCAGCAGTCAGGACTTTAATTCACCCCTCCACTTT,CASSQDFNSPLHF
-,-,TRBJ1-6,TRBV3-1/TRBV3-2,TGTGCCAGCAGCCAAGGGAGGAATTCACCCCTCCACTTT,CASSQGRNSPLHF
-,TRBD1,TRBJ2-7,TRBV5-1,TGCGCCAGCAGCCTACCCGGGACAGGGGGGAGTTGGCAGTACTTC,CASSLPGTGGSWQYF
-,-,TRBJ1-1,TRBV6-5,TGTGCCAGCAGTTACCATTACAGGGACGATGAAGCTTTCTTT,CASSYHYRDDEAFF
-,-,TRBJ2-7,TRBV9,TGTGCCAGCAGCGTAGCGACCGGGACATCAATTACGTACGAGCAGTACTTC,CASSVATGTSITYEQYF
-,-,TRBJ1-2,TRBV18,TGTGCCAGCTCACCAACAAACAGGGTTGTGGACTATGGCTACACCTTC,CASSPTNRVVDYGYTF
-,-,TRBJ1-1,TRBV3-1/TRBV3-2,TGTGCCAGCAGCCAAGATAGCTCGACAGTGAACACTGAAGCTTTCTTT,CASSQDSSTVNTEAFF
-,-,TRBJ2-1,TRBV3-1/TRBV3-2,TGTGCCAGCAGCCCCGCGGCCCCCCAGCAGTTCTTC,CASSPAAPQQFF
-,TRBD1,TRBJ1-6,TRBV28,TGTGCCAGCAGTCCCCGACAGGGTTGGGCCCTCCACTTT,CASSPRQGWALHF
few,-,TRBJ2-1,TRBV3-1/TRBV3-2,TGTGCCAGCAGCCAAACTAGAAATGAGCAGTTCTTC,CASSQTRNEQFF
-,-,TRBJ2-6,TRBV7-9,TGTGCCAGCAGCCGATCGCGGGACGGATCTGGGGCCAACGTCCTGACTTTC,CASSRSRDGSGANVLTF
-,-,TRBJ1-6,TRBV27,TGTGCCAGCAGTGGGGGGGATACAATAATTTCACCCCTCCACTTT,CASSGGDTIISPLHF
-,-,TRBJ2-3,TRBV7-3,TGTGCCAGCACTAAAGCGGCAGCGTCAGATACGCAGTATTTT,CASTKAAASDTQYF
once,TRBD1,TRBJ1-5,TRBV2,TGTGCCAGCAGTTACAGGGGGAGCAATCAGCCCCAGCATTTT,CASSYRGSNQPQHF
-,-,TRBJ2-5,TRBV5-4,TGTGCCAGCAGATCGACCCGGGAGAAGGGGGGGGAGACCCAGTACTTC,CASRSTREKGGETQYF
-,-,TRBJ2-6,TRBV23-1,TGCGCCAGCAGTCCCCCGACAGGCCAACTCTCTGGGGCCAACGTCCTGACTTTC,CASSPPTGQLSGANVLTF
-,-,TRBJ2-1,TRBV9,TGTGCCAGCAGCCCCCCGGGGTTCAATGAGCAGTTCTTC,CASSPPGFNEQFF
-,-,TRBJ2-5,TRBV3-1/TRBV3-2,TGTGCCAGCAGCCAAGATCAGGGGCTGGAGACCCAGTACTTC,CASSQDQGLETQYF
-,TRBD1,TRBJ1-5,TRBV6-6,TGTGCCAGCAGTTCATTGGACAGGGGGCTTAATCAGCCCCAGCATTTT,CASSSLDRGLNQPQHF
-,TRBD2,TRBJ2-1,TRBV5-1,TGCGCCAGCAGCTTGAATAGCGGGAGCCACAATGAGCAGTTCTTC,CASSLNSGSHNEQFF